This note documents a single T cell receptor (beta chain) sequence. Its antigen remains unknown. The data derive from a study of blood T cells in healthy people across ages. Overall study results and limits: In these data, TCR beta diversity tracked strongly with naive T cell percentage. When set beside aged donors, long-lived donors presented more naive CD4+ cells and higher diversity. Per million T cells, TCR beta diversity dropped roughly linearly as age increased.

The second PCR ran about 6 to 11 cycles with a sample-barcoded 5' primer and J-beta primers. The authors tagged each cDNA molecule using a template-switch adaptor with 12 random nucleotides. MiXCR was run by TCRdb on the 5' RACE reads, yielding one entry per CDR3 protein. The sample lists approximately 350,000 distinct CDR3 sequences; about 49% were seen once. This sequence originates from a man between 60 and 75 years old in good health. The sequenced sample was blood.

CDR3 region: CASSLGTIGGTDTQYF. CDR3 DNA sequence: TGCGCCAGCAGCTTGGGGACCATCGGGGGCACAGATACGCAGTATTTT. The chain links TRBV5-1 to TRBJ2-3; D possibly corresponds to TRBD2 (5 bases). The CDR3 is 16 residues long. Trimming left V 0 bases short and J 1 base short, with 12 bases between. Germline CDR1 SGHRS, CDR2 YFSETQ. Combining the CDR3 with reference TRBV5-1 and TRBJ2-3 gives the whole variable domain KAGVTQTPRYLIKTRGQQVTLSCSPISGHRSVSWYQQTPGQGLQFLFEYFSETQRNKGNFPGRFSGRQFSNSRSEMNVSTLELGDSALYLCASSLGTIGGTDTQYFGPGTRLTVL.